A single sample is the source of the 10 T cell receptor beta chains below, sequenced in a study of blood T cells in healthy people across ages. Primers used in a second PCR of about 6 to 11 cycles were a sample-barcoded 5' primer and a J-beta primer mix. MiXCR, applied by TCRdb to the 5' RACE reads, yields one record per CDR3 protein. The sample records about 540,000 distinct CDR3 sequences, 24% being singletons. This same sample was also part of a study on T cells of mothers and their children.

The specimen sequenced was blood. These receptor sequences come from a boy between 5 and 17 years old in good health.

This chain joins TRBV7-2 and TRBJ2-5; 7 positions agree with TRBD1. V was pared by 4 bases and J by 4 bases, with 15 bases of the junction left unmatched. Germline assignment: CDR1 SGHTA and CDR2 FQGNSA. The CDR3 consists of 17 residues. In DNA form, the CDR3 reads TGTGCCAGCAGCTCAAGGGGGCGCGCCGCACGAGGAGAGACCCAGTACTTC. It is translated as CASSSRGRAARGETQYF.

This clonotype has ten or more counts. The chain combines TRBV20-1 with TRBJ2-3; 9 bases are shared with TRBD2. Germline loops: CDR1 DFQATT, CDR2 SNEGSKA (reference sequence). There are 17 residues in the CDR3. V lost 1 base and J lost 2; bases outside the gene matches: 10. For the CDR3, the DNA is TGCAGTGCTAGAGGTACAGCGGGGGGATTCCCCACAGATACGCAGTATTTT. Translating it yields CSARGTAGGFPTDTQYF.

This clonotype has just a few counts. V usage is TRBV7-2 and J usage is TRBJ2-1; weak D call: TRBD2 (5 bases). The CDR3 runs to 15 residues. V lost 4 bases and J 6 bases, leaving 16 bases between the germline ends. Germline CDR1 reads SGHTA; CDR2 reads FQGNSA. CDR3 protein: CASSWVSGSRNEQFF. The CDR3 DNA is TGTGCCAGCAGCTGGGTTTCGGGGTCACGCAATGAGCAGTTCTTC.

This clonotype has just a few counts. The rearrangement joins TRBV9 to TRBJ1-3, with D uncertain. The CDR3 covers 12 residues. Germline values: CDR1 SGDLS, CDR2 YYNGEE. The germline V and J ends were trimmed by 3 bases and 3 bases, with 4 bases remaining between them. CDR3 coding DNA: TGTGCCAGCAGCGGGCTTGGAAACACCATATATTTT. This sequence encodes CASSGLGNTIYF.

Written as DNA, the CDR3 is TGCAGTGCTAGTCCAGGGGGCTTCTACGAGCAGTACTTC. It translates to CSASPGGFYEQYF. The V gene is TRBV20-1, the J gene TRBJ2-7, with 8 nucleotides matching TRBD1. This CDR3 spans 13 amino acids. CDR1 and CDR2 from the germline V gene are DFQATT and SNEGSKA (reference sequence). V lost 3 bases and J lost 3; bases outside the gene matches: 4.

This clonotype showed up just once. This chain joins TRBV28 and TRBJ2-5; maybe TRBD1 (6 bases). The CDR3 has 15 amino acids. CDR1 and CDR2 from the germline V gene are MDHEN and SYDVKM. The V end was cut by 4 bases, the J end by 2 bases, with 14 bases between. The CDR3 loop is CASSSNTGLQETQYF. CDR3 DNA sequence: TGTGCCAGCAGTTCCAACACAGGGCTTCAAGAGACCCAGTACTTC.

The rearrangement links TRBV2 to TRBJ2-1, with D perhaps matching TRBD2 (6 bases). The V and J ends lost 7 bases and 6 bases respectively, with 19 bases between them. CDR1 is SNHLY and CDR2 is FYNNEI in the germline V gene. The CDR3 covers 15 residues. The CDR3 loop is CASKGGLALTNEQFF. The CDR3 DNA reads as TGTGCCAGCAAAGGAGGCCTAGCGCTAACCAATGAGCAGTTCTTC.

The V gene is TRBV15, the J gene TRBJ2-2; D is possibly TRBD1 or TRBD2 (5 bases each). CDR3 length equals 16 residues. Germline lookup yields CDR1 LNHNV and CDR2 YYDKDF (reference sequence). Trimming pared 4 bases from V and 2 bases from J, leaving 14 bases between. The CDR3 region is CATSINRDQNTGELFF. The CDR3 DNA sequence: TGTGCCACCAGCATTAACCGGGACCAAAACACCGGGGAGCTGTTTTTT.

The CDR3 nucleotides are TGCGCCAGCAGCTCGACAGCGGAGAGCAATGAGCAGTTCTTC. Amino acids: CASSSTAESNEQFF. This sequence joins TRBV5-1 and TRBJ2-7, with D tentatively TRBD1 or TRBD2 (5 bases each). Near its end, the DNA agrees better with TRBJ2-1, so the J call may be wrong. Germline CDR1 reads SGHRS; CDR2 reads YFSETQ. The CDR3 totals 14 residues.

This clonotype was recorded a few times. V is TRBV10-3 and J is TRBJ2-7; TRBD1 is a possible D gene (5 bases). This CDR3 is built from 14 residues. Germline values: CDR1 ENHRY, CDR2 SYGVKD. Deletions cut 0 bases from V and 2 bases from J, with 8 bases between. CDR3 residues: CAISESGQAYEQYF. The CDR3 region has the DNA TGTGCCATCAGTGAGTCGGGGCAGGCCTACGAGCAGTACTTC.